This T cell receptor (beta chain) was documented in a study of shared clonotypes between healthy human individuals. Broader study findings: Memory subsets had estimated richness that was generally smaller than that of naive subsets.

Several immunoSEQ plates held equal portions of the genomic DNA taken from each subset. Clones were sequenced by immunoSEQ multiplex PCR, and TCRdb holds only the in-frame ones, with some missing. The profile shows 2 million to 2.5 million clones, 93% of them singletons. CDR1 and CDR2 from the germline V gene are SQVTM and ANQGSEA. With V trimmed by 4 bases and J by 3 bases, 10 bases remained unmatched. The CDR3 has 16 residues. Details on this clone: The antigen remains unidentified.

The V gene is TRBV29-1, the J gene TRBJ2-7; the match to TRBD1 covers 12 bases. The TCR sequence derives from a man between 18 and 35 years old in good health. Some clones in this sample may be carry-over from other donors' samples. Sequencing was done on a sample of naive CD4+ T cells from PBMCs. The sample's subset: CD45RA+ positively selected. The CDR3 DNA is TGCAGCGTTGTATTAGGGACAGGGGGCCTCAACTACGAGCAGTACTTC. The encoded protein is CSVVLGTGGLNYEQYF.